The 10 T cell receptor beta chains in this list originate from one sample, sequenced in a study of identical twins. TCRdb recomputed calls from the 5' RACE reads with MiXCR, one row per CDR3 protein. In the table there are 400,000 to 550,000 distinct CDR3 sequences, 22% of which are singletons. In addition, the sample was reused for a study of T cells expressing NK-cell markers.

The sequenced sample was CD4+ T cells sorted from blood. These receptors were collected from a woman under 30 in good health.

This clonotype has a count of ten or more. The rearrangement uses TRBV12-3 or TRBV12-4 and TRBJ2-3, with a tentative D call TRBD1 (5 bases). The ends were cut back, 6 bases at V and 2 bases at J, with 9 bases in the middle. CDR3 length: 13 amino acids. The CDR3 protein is CASSQGDTDTQYF. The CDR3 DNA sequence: TGTGCCAGCAGCCAAGGGGACACAGATACGCAGTATTTT.

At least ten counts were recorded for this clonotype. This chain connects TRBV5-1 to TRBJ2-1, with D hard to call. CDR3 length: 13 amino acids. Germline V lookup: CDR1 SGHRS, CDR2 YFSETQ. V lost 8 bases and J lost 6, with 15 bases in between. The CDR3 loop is CASNPEPGNEQFF. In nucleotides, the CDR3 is TGCGCCAGTAACCCCGAGCCGGGCAATGAGCAGTTCTTC.

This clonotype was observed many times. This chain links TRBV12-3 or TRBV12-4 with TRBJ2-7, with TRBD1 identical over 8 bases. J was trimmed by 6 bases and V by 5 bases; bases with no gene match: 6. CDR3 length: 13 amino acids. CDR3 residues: CASSPGQDREQYF. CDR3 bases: TGTGCCAGCAGTCCGGGACAGGACCGCGAGCAGTACTTC.

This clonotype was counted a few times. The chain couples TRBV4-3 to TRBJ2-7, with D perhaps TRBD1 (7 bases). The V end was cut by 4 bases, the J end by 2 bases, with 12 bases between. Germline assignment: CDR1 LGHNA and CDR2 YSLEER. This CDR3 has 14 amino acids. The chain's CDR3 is CASSLGRGAYEQYF. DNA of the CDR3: TGCGCCAGCAGCCTGGGCAGGGGGGCCTACGAGCAGTACTTC.

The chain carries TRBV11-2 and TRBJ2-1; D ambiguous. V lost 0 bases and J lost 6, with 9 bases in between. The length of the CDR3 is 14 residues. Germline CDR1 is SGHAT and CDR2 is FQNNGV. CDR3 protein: CASSLDPSRNEQFF. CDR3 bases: TGTGCCAGCAGCTTAGACCCATCACGCAATGAGCAGTTCTTC.

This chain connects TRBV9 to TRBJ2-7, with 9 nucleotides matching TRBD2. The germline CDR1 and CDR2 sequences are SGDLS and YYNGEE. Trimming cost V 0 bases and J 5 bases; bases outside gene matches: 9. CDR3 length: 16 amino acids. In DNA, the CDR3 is TGTGCCAGCAGCGTAGCCCCTAGCGGGGAAGGCCACGAGCAGTACTTC. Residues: CASSVAPSGEGHEQYF. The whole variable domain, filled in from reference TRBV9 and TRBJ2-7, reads DSGVTQTPKHLITATGQRVTLRCSPRSGDLSVYWYQQSLDQGLQFLIQYYNGEERAKGNILERFSAQQFPDLHSELNLSSLELGDSALYFCASSVAPSGEGHEQYFGPGTRLTVT.

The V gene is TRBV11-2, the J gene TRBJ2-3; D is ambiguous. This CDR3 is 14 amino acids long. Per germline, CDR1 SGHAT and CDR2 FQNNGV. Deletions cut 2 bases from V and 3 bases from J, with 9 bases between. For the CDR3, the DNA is TGTGCCAGCAGCTTACGCTTCCGGACAGATACGCAGTATTTT. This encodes CASSLRFRTDTQYF.

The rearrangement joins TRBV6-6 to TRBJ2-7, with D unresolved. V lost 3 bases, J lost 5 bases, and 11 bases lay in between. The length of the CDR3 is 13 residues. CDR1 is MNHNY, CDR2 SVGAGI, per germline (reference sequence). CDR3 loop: CASSYSPDHEQYF. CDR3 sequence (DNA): TGTGCCAGCAGTTATTCCCCGGACCACGAGCAGTACTTC.

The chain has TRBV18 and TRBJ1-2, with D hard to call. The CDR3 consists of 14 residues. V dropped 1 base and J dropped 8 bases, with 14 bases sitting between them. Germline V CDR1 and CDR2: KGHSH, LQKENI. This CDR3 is CASSPRIGVNGYTF. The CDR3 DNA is TGTGCCAGCTCACCACGAATCGGGGTAAACGGCTACACCTTC.

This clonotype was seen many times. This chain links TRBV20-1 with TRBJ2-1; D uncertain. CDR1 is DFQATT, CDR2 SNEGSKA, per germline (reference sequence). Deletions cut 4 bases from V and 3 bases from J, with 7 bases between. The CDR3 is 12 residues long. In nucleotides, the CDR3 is TGCAGTGCTAACTTAAACTACAATGAGCAGTTCTTC. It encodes CSANLNYNEQFF.